These 3 T cell receptor beta chains were sequenced from one sample in a study of regulatory T cells in long-lasting Graves disease. The TCR beta library used iRepertoire HTBI primers with Arm-PCR amplification of CDR3. TCRdb re-called the multiplex PCR reads through MiXCR, storing one row per CDR3 protein. Of 200,000 to 300,000 distinct CDR3 sequences listed, about 19% are singletons. Time point specified: newly diagnosed GD, antithyroid drugs for less than 3 months. Following extraction of RNA from PBMCs, that RNA was used to make the TCR library. The material was peripheral blood mononuclear cells (PBMCs), obtained at new diagnosis, from a patient treated with antithyroid drugs. The receptors derive from a female donor with Graves disease.

This clonotype was seen a few times. The chain has TRBV10-2 and TRBJ2-2, with TRBD1 as a possible D gene (6 bases). V was pared by 6 bases and J by 3 bases, with 14 bases between. The CDR3 consists of 15 residues. Germline lookup yields CDR1 WSHSY and CDR2 SAAADI. CDR3 loop: CASSPVGAYTGELFF. The CDR3 coding sequence is TGCGCCAGCAGCCCGGTGGGGGCCTACACCGGGGAGCTGTTTTTT.

This clonotype was seen ten or more times. The chain joins TRBV12-3 or TRBV12-4 to TRBJ2-1; unclear D gene. The CDR3 runs 12 residues. The V end lost 8 bases, the J end lost 9 bases, and 14 bases lay between the germline ends. CDR3 coding DNA: TGTGCCAGCGGCCCAGGTAACACTGAGCAGTTCTTC. Encoded protein: CASGPGNTEQFF.

The rearrangement uses TRBV9 and TRBJ1-2, with unresolved D. The CDR3 runs 14 residues. V was shortened by 2 bases and J by 2 bases, with 10 bases between the two germline ends. Germline V lookup: CDR1 SGDLS, CDR2 YYNGEE. The CDR3 is CASSVAEPNYGYTF. The DNA for the CDR3 is TGTGCCAGCAGCGTTGCCGAGCCCAACTATGGCTACACCTTC.